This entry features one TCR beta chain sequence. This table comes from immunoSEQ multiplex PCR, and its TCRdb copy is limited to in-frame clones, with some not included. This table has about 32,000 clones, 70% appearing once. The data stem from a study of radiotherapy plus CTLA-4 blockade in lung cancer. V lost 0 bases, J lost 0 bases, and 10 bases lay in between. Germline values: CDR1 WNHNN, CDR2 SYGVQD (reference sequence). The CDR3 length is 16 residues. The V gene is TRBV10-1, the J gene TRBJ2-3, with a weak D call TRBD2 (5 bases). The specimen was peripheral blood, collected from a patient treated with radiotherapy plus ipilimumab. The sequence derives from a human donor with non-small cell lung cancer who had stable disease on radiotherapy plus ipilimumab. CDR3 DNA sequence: TGCGCCAGCAGTGAGTCGGCGGGTGCTAGCACAGATACGCAGTATTTT. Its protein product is CASSESAGASTDTQYF.